The present T cell receptor (beta chain) was sequenced within a study of T cells after posttransplantation cyclophosphamide. Whole-study findings and limits: Later blood repertoires were often dominated by clones from the donor CD8+ memory compartment.

TCRdb's copy holds only in-frame clones and misses some; the assay was immunoSEQ multiplex PCR. Here the sample spans tens of thousands of clones, around nine tenths being singletons. The CDR3 is 14 amino acids. The trim removed 1 base at V and 4 bases at J, leaving 0 bases unmatched. Germline CDR1 KGHSH, CDR2 LQKENI. With regard to this clone: Its antigen is unidentified.

Cells defined as naive were viable CD3+CD4+ or CD3+CD8+ and CCR7+CD45RA+CD45RO-CD95-CD27+CD28+. The related graft donor's blood sample was taken on the day of bone marrow donation. V and J are TRBV18 and TRBJ2-5; 10 nucleotides align to TRBD1. This receptor was identified in a man aged 25-45 years in good health and a related stem cell transplant donor. Sample: naive CD4+ T cells sorted from blood. The CDR3 reads CASSPRTGGETQYF. CDR3 sequence (DNA): TGTGCCAGCTCACCACGGACAGGGGGAGAGACCCAGTACTTC.